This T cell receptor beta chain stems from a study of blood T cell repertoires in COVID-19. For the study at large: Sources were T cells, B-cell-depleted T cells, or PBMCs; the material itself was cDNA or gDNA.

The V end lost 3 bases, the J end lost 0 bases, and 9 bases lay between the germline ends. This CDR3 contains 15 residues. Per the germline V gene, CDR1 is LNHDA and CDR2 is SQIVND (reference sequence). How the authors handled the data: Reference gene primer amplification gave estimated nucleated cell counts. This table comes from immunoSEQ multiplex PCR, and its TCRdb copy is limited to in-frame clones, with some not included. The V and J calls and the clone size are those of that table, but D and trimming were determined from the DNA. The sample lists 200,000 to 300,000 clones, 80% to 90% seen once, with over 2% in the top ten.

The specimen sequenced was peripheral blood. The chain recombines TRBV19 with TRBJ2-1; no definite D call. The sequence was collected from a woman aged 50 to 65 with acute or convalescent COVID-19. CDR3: CASSMAPGSYNEQFF. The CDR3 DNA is TGTGCCAGTAGTATGGCCCCGGGCTCCTACAATGAGCAGTTCTTC. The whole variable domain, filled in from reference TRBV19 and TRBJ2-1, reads DGGITQSPKYLFRKEGQNVTLSCEQNLNHDAMYWYRQDPGQGLRLIYYSQIVNDFQKGDIAEGYSVSREKKESFPLTVTSAQKNPTAFYLCASSMAPGSYNEQFFGPGTRLTVL.